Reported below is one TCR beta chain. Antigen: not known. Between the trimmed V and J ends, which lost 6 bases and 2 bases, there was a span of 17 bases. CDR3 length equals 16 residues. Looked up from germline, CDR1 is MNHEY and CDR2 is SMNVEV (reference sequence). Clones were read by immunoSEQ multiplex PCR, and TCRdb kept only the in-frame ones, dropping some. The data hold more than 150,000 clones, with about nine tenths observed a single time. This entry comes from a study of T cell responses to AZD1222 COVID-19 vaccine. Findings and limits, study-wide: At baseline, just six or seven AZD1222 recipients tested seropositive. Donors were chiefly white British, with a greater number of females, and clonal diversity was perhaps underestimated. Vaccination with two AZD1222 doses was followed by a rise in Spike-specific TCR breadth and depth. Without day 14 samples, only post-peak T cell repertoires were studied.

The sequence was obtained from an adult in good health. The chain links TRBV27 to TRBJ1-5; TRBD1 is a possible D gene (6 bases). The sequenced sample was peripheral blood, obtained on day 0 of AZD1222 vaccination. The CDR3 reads CASRRNLWGRNQPQHF. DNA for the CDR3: TGTGCCAGCAGGCGAAATTTATGGGGGCGCAATCAGCCCCAGCATTTT.